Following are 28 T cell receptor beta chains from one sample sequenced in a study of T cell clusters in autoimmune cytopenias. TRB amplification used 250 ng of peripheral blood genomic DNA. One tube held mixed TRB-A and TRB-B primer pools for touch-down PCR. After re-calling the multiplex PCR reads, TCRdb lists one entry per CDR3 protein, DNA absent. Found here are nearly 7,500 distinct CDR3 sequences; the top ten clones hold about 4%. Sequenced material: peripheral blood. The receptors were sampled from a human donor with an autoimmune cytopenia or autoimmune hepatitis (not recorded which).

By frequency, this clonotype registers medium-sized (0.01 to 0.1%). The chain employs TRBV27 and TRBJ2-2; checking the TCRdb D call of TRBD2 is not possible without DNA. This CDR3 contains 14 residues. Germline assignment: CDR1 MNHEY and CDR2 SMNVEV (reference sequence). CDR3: CASSTGLFGGELFF.

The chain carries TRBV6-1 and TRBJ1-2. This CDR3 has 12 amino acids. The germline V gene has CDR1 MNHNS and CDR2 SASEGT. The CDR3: CASSGQPGGYTF.

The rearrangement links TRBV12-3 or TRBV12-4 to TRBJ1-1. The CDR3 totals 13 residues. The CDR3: CASSLAVNTEAFF.

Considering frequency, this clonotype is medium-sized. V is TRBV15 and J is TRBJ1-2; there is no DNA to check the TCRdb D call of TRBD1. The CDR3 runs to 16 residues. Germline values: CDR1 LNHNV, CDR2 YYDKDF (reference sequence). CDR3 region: CATSRDNSGTGYGYTF.

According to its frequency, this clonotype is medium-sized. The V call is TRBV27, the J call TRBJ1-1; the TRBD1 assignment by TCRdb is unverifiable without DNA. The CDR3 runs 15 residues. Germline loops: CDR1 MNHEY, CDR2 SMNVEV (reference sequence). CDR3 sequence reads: CASSPRGAGADEAFF.

The CDR3 loop is CAWKRTGRPLHF. The chain carries TRBV30 and TRBJ1-6; without DNA, the TCRdb call of TRBD1 cannot be checked. Per germline, CDR1 GTSNPN and CDR2 SVGIG (reference sequence). The CDR3 contains 12 residues.

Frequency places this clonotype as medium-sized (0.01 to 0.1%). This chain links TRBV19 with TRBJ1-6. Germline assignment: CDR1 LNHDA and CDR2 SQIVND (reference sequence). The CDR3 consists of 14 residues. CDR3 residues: CASSSASFNSPLHF.

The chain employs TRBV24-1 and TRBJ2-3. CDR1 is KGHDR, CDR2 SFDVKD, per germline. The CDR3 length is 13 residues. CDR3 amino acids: CATSDLGWDTQYF.

The CDR3 is CAISVGLGLSSYEQYF. This chain connects TRBV10-3 to TRBJ2-7; there is no DNA to check the TCRdb D call of TRBD1. CDR1 ENHRY and CDR2 SYGVKD come from the germline V gene. This CDR3 contains 16 residues.

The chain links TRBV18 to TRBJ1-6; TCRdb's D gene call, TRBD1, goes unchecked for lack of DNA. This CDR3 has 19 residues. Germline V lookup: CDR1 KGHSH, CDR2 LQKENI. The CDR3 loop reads CASSPVPPAVPINNSPLHF.

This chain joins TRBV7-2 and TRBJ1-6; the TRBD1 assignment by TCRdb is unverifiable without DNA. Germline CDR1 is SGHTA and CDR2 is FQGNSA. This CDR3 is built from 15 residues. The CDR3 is CASSLGSGGNSPLHF. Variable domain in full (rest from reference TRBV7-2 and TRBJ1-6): GAGVSQSPSNKVTEKGKDVELRCDPISGHTALYWYRQSLGQGLEFLIYFQGNSAPDKSGLPSDRFSAERTGGSVSTLTIQRTQQEDSAVYLCASSLGSGGNSPLHFGNGTRLTVT.

Here the CDR3 reads CASSKPGTSGGAYNEQFF. The chain recombines TRBV19 with TRBJ2-1; TCRdb returns TRBD2, unconfirmable since there is no DNA. This CDR3 has 18 residues. Germline-derived CDR1 and CDR2 are LNHDA and SQIVND (reference sequence). Drawing the rest from reference TRBV19 and TRBJ2-1, the complete variable domain is DGGITQSPKYLFRKEGQNVTLSCEQNLNHDAMYWYRQDPGQGLRLIYYSQIVNDFQKGDIAEGYSVSREKKESFPLTVTSAQKNPTAFYLCASSKPGTSGGAYNEQFFGPGTRLTVL.

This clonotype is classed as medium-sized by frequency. CDR3 sequence reads: CASSSGTSGSNEQFF. The genes are TRBV6-5 and TRBJ2-1; as DNA is missing, the TRBD2 call by TCRdb cannot be tested. The length of the CDR3 is 15 residues. Germline V gene data show CDR1 as MNHEY and CDR2 as SVGAGI.

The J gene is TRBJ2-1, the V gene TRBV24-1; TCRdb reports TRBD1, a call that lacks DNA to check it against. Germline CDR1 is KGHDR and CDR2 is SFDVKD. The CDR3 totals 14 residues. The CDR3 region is CATSDLWGNNEQFF.

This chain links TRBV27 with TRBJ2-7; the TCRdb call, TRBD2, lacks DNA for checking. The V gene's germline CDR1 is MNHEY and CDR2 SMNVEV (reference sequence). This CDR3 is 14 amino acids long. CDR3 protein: CASTPRGGGFEQYF.

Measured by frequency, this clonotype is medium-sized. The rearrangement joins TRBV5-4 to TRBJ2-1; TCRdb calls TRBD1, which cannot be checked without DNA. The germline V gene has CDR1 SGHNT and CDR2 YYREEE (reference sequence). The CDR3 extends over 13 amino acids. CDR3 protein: CASSLAGGNEQFF. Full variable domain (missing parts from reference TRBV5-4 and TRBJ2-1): ETGVTQSPTHLIKTRGQQVTLRCSSQSGHNTVSWYQQALGQGPQFIFQYYREEENGRGNFPPRFSGLQFPNYSSELNVNALELDDSALYLCASSLAGGNEQFFGPGTRLTVL.

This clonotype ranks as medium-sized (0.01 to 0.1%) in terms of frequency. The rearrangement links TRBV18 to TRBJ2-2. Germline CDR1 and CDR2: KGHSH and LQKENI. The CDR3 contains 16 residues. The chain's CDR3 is CASSPLVQSNTGELFF.

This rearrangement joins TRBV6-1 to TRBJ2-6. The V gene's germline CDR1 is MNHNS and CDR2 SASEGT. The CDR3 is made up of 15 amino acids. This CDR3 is CASREKASGANVLTF.

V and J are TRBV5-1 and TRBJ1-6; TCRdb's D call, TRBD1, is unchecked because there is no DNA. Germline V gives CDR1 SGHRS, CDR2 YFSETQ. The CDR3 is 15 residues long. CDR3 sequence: CASSLAADSYSPLHF.

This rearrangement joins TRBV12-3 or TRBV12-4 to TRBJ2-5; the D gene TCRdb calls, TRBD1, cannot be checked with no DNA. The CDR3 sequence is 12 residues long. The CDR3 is CASSPLGETQYF.

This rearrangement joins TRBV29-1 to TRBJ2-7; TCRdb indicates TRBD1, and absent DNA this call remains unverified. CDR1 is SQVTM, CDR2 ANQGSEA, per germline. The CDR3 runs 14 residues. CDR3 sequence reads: CSVVGAGTGLEQYF.

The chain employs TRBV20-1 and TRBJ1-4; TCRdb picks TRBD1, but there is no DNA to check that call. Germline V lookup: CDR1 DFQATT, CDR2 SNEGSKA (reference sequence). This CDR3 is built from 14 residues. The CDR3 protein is CSARAGVLGEKLFF.

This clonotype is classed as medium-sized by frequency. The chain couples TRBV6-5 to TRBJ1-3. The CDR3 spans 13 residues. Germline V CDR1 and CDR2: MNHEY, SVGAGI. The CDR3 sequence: CASGLSGGNTIYF.

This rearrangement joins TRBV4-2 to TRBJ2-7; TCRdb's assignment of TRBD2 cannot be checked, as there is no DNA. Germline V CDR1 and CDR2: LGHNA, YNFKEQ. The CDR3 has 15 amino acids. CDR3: CASSQDRARPLSEHF.

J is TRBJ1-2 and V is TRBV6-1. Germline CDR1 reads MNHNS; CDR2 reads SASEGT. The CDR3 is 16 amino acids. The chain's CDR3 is CASSSDLPSFGYGYTF.

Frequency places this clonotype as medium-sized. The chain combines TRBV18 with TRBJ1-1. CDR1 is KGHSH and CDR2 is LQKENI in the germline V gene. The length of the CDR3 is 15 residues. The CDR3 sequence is CASSPPAGPNTEAFF.

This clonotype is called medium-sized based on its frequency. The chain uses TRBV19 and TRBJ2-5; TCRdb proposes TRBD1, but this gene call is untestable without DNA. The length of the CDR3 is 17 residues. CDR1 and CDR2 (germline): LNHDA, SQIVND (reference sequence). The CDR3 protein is CASSLGQSKKGWETQYF.

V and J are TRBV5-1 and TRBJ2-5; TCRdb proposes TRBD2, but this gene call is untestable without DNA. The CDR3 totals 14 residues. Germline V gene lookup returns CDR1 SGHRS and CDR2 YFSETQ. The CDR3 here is CASSFSGAIETQYF.